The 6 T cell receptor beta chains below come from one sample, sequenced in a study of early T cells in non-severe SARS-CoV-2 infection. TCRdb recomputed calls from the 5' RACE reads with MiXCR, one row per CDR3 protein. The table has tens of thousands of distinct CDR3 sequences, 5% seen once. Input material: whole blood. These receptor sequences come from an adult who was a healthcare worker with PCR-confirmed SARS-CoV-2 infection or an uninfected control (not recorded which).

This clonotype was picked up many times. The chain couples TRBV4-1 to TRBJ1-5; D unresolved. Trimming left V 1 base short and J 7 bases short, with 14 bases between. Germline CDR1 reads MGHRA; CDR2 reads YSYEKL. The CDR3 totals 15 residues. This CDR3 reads CASSQALLDGQPQHF. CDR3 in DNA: TGCGCCAGCAGCCAAGCCCTCTTGGACGGACAGCCCCAGCATTTT.

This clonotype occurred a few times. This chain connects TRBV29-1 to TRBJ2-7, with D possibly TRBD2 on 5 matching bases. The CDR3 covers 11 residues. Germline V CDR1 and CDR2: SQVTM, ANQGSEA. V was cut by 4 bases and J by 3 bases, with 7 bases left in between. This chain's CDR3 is CSVGRDYEQYF. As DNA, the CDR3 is TGCAGCGTTGGCCGGGACTACGAGCAGTACTTC.

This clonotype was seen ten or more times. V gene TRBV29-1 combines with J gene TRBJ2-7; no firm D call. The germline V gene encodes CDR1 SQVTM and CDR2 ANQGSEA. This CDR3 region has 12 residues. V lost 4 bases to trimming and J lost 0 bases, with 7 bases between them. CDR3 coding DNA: TGCAGCGTTGGGATTGCCTCCTACGAGCAGTACTTC. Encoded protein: CSVGIASYEQYF.

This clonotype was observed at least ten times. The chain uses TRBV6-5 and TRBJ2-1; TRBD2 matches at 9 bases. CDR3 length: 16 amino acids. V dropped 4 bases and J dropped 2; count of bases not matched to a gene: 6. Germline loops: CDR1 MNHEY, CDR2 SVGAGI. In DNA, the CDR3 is TGTGCCAGCAGTTCCCCGGCGGGGGGGCCCTACAATGAGCAGTTCTTC. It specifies CASSSPAGGPYNEQFF.

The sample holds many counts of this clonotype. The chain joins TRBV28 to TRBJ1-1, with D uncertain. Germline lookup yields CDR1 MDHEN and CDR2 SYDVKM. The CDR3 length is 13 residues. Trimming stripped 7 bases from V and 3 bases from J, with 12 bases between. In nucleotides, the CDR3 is TGTGCCAGCACCTCCCCCCGGGACACTGAAGCTTTCTTT. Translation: CASTSPRDTEAFF. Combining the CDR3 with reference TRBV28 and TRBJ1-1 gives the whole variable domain DVKVTQSSRYLVKRTGEKVFLECVQDMDHENMFWYRQDPGLGLRLIYFSYDVKMKEKGDIPEGYSVSREKKERFSLILESASTNQTSMYLCASTSPRDTEAFFGQGTRLTVV.

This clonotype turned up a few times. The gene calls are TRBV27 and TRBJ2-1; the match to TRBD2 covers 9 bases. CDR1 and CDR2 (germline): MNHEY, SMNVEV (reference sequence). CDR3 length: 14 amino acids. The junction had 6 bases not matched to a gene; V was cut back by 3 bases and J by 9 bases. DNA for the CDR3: TGTGCCAGCAGTTTGGTCCTAGCGGGGAGTGAGCAGTTCTTC. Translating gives CASSLVLAGSEQFF.